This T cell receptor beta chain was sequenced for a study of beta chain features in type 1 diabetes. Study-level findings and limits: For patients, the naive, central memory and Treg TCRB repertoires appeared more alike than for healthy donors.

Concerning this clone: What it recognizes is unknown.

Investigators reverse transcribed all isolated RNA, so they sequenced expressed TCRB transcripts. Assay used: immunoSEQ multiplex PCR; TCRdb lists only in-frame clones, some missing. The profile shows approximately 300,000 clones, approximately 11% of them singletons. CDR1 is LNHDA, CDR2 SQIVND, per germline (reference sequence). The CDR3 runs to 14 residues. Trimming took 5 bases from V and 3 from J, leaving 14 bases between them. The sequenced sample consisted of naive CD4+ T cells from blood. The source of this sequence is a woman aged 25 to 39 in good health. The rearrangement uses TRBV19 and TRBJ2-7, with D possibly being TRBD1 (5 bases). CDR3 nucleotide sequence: TGTGCCAGTAGTCTGCAGGGCATGGACTACGAGCAGTACTTC. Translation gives CASSLQGMDYEQYF.